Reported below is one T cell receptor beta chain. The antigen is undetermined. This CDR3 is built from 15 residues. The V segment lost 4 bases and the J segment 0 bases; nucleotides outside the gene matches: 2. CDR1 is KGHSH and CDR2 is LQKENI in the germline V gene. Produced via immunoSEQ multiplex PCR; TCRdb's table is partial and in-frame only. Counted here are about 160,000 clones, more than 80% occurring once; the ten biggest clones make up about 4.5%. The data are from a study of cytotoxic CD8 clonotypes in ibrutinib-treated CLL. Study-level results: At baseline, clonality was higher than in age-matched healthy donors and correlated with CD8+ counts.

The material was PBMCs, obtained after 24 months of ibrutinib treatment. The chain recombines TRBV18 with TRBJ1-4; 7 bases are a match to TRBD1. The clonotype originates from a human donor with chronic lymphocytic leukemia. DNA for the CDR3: TGTGCCAGCTCACTTGACAGGGCAACTAATGAAAAACTGTTTTTT. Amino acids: CASSLDRATNEKLFF.